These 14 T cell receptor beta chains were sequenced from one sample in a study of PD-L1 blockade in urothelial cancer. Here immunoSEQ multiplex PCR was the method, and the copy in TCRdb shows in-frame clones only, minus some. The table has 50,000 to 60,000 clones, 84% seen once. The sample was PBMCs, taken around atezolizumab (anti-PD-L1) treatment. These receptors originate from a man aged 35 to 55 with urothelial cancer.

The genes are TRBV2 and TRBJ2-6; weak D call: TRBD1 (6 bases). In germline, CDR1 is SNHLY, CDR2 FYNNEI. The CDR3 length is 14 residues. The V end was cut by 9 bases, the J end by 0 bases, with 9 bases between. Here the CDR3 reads CARGRGSGANVLTF. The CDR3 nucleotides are TGTGCCAGAGGCAGGGGCTCTGGGGCCAACGTCCTGACTTTC. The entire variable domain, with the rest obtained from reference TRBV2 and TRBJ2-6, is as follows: EPEVTQTPSHQVTQMGQEVILRCVPISNHLYFYWYRQILGQKVEFLVSFYNNEISEKSEIFDDQFSVERPDGSNFTLKIRSTKLEDSAMYFCARGRGSGANVLTFGAGSRLTVL.

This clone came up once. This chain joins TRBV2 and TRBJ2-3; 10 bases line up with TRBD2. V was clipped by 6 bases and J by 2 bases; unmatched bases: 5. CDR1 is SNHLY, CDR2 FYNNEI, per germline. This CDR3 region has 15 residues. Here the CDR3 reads CASSGLAVLTDTQYF. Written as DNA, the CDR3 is TGTGCCAGCAGCGGACTAGCGGTTCTCACAGATACGCAGTATTTT.

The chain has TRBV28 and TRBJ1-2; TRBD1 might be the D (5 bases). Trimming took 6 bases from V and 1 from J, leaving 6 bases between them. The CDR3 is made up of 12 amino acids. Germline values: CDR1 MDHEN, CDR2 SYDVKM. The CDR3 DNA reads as TGTGCCAGCAGCGACAGTAACTATGGCTACACCTTC. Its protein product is CASSDSNYGYTF.

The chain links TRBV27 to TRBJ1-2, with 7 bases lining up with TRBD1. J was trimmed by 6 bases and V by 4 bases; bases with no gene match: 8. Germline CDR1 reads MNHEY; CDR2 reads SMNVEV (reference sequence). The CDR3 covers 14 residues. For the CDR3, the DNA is TGTGCCAGCAGTTCCCCGACAGGGTTGAATGGCTACACCTTC. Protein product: CASSSPTGLNGYTF.

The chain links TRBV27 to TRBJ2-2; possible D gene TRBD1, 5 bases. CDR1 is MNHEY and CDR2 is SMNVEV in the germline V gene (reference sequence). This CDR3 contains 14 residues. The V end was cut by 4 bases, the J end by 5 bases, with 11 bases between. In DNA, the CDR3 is TGTGCCAGCAGTTCGATGCAGGGAACCGGGGAGCTGTTTTTT. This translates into CASSSMQGTGELFF.

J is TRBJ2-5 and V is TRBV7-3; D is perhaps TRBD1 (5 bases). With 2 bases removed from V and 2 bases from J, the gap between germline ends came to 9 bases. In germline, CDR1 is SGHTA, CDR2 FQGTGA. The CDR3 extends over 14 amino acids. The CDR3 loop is CASSLASGQETQYF. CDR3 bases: TGTGCCAGCAGCTTAGCGTCAGGGCAAGAGACCCAGTACTTC. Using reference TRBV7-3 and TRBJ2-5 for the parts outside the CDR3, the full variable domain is GAGVSQTPSNKVTEKGKYVELRCDPISGHTALYWYRQSLGQGPEFLIYFQGTGAADDSGLPNDRFFAVRPEGSVSTLKIQRTERGDSAVYLCASSLASGQETQYFGPGTRLLVL.

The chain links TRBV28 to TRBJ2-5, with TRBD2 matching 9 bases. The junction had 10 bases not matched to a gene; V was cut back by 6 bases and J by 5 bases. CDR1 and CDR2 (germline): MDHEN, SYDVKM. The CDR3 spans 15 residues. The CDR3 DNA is TGTGCCAGCAGACCTAGTAGCGGGGGTGGGGAGACCCAGTACTTC. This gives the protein CASRPSSGGGETQYF.

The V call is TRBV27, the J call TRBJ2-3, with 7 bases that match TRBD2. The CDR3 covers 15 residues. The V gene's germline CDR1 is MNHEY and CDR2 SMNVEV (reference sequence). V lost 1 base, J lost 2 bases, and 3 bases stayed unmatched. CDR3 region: CASSLYAGATDTQYF. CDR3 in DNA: TGTGCCAGCAGTTTATATGCGGGAGCCACAGATACGCAGTATTTT.

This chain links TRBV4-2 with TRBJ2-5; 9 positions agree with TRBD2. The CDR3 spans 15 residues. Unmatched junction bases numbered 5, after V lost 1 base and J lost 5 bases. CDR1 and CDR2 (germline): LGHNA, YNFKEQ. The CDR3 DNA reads TGTGCCAGCAGCCAAGTGCGGGAGGGTCGGGAGACCCAGTACTTC. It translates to CASSQVREGRETQYF.

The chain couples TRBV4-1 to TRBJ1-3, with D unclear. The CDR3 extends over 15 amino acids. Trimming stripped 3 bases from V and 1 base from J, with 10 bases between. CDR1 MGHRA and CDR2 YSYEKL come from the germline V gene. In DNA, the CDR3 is TGCGCCAGCAGCCAGTTCGGGTTATCTGGAAACACCATATATTTT. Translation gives CASSQFGLSGNTIYF.

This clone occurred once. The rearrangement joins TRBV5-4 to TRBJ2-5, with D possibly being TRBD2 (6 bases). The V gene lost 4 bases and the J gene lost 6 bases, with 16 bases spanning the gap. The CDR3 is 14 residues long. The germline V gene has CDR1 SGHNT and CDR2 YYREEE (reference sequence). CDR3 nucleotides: TGTGCCAGCAGCCGGGACTCCTTCCCGCAGACCCAGTACTTC. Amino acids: CASSRDSFPQTQYF. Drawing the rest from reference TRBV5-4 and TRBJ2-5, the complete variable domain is ETGVTQSPTHLIKTRGQQVTLRCSSQSGHNTVSWYQQALGQGPQFIFQYYREEENGRGNFPPRFSGLQFPNYSSELNVNALELDDSALYLCASSRDSFPQTQYFGPGTRLLVL.

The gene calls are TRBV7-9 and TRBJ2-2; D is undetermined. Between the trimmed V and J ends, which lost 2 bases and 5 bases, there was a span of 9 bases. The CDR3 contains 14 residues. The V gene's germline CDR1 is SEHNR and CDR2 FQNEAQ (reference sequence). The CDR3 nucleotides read TGTGCCAGCAGCTTACCCCGGGTTACCGGGGAGCTGTTTTTT. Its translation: CASSLPRVTGELFF.

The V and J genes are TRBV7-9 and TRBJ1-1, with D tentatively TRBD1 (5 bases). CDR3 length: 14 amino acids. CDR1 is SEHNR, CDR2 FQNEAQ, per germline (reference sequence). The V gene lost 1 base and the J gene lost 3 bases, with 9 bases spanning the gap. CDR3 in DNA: TGTGCCAGCAGCTTAGTCGGGGGGTACACTGAAGCTTTCTTT. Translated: CASSLVGGYTEAFF.

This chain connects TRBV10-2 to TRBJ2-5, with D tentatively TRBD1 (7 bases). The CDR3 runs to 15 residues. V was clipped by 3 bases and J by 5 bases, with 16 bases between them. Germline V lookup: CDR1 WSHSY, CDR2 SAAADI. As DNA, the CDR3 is TGCGCCAGCAGTGATAAGACAGGGAGGTGGGAGACCCAGTACTTC. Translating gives CASSDKTGRWETQYF.